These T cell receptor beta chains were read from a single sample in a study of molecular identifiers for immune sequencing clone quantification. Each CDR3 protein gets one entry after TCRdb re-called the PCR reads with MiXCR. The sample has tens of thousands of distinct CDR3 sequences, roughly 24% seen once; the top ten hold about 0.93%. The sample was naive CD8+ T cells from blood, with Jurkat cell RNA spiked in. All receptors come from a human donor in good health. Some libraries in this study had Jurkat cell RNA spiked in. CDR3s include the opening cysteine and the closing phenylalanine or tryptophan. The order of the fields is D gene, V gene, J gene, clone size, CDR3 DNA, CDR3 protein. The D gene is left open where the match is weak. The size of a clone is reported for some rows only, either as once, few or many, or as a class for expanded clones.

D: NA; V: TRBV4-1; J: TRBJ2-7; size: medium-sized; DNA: TGCGCCAGCAGCCAAGTTAATCCAGGGTTTAAGCCCGAGCAGTACTTC; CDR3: CASSQVNPGFKPEQYF
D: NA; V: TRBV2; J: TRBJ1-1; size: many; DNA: TGTGCCAGCAGCGAGGCCCACCGGACCCACGGGACTGAAGCTTTCTTT; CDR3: CASSEAHRTHGTEAFF
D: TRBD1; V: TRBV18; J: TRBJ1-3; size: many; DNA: TGTGCCAGCTCACGGGACAGTTCCCCGGTCTTTGGAAACACCATATATTTT; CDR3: CASSRDSSPVFGNTIYF
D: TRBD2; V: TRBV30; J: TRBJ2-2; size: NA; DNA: TGTGCCTGGAGTCCGGGACTAGCGGGAGAGGGCGGGGAGCTGTTTTTT; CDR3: CAWSPGLAGEGGELFF
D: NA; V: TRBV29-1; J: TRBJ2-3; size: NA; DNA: TGCAGCGTTGTTGGGTCACGCGCGGATACGCAGTATTTT; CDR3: CSVVGSRADTQYF
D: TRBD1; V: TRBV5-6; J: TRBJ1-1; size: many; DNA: TGTGCCAGCAGCTGGGGGGGACAGATGAACACTGAAGCTTTCTTT; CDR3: CASSWGGQMNTEAFF
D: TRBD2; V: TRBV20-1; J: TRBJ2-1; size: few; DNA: TGCAGTGCTAATAGCGGGGGGCAATCATCTCACTACAATGAGCAGTTCTTC; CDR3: CSANSGGQSSHYNEQFF
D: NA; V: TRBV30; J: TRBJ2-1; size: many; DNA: TGTGCCTGGAGTTGGTGGGGGAATGAGCAGTTCTTC; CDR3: CAWSWWGNEQFF
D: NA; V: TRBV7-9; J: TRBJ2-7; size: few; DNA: TGTGCCAGCAGCCCCGAACGGACCCACGAGCAGTACTTC; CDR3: CASSPERTHEQYF
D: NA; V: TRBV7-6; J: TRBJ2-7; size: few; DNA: TGTGCCAGCAGCTTGGGAGGCGCCGGGGACGAGCAGTACTTC; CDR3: CASSLGGAGDEQYF
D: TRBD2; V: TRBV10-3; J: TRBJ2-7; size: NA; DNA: TGTGCCATCAGTGAGTCGATTGCGGCGGGAGGGCCCTACGAGCAGTACTTC; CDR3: CAISESIAAGGPYEQYF
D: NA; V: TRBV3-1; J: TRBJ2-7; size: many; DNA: TGTGCCAGCAGCCAAGGTTACAGCCAGATCGACTTCTACGAGCAGTACTTC; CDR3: CASSQGYSQIDFYEQYF
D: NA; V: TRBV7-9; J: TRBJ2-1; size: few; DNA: TGTGCCAGCAGCTTATCATGGACCGCCGGGGATGAGCAGTTCTTC; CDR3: CASSLSWTAGDEQFF
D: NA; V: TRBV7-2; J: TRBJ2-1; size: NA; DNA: TGTGCCAGCAGCTTAGCAAAGGGCAATGAGCAGTTCTTC; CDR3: CASSLAKGNEQFF
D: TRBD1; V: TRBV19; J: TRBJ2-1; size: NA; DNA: TGTGCCAGTAGTATTACAGGGGGCTCCTACAATGAGCAGTTCTTC; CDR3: CASSITGGSYNEQFF
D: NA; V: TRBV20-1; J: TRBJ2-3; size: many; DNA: TGCAGTGCTAGAGATGACCGGAAGGATACGCGGTATTTT; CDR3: CSARDDRKDTRYF
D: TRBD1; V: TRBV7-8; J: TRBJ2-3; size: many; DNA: TGTGCCAGCAGCCTAAGGGAAGGGACAGGGCGGGGCACAGATACGCAGTATTTT; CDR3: CASSLREGTGRGTDTQYF
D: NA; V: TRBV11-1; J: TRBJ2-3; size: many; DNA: TGTGCCAGCACAGCGGTTCACACAGATACGCAGTATTTT; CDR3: CASTAVHTDTQYF
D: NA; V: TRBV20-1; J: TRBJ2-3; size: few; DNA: TGCAGTGCTAGACCCATAGCGACTTCTAGCACAGATACGCAGTATTTT; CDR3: CSARPIATSSTDTQYF
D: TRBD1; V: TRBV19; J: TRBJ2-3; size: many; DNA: TGTGCCAGTAGTAAGACAGGGGCTCCAGCAGATACGCAGTATTTT; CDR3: CASSKTGAPADTQYF
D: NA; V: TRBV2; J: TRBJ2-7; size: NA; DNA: TGTGCCAGCAGCGACTCCTACGAGCAGTACTTC; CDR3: CASSDSYEQYF
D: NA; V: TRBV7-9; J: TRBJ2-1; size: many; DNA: TGTGCCAGCAGCTTTAATGATGAGCAGTTCTTC; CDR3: CASSFNDEQFF
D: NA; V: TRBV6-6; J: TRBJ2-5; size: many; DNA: TGTGCCAGCAGTCATCCGGGGCGACCCTTACAAGAGACCCAGTACTTC; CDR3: CASSHPGRPLQETQYF
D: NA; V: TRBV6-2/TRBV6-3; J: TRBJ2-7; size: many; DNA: TGTGCCAGCAGTTCGGCGGGTCCCTACGAGCAGTACTTC; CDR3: CASSSAGPYEQYF
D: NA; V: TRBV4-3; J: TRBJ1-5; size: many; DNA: TGCGCCAGCAGCCAAGATTCTGCCAGCAACTTAGGGCAGCCCCAGCATTTT; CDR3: CASSQDSASNLGQPQHF
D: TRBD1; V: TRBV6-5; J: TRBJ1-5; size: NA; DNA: TGTGCCAGCAGTTACGGGGCAGGGGGCAATCAGCCCCAGCAATTT; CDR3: CASSYGAGGNQPQQF
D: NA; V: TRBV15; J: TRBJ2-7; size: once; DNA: TGTGCCACCAGCAGTTCGGCAGGGGGGAGTATATACGAGCAGTACTTC; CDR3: CATSSSAGGSIYEQYF
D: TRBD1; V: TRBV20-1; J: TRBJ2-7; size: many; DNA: TGCAGTGCTAGAGAAGGGGGACAGAACTACGAGCAGTACTTC; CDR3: CSAREGGQNYEQYF
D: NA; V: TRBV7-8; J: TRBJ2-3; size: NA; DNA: TGTGCCAGCAGCTTAGCGCGAGTTGGGGGTTCTTCAGATACGCAGTATTTT; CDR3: CASSLARVGGSSDTQYF
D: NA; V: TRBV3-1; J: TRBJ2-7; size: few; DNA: TGTGCCAGCAGCCAAGATCAGGGGCAGTACTACGAGCAGTACTTC; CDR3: CASSQDQGQYYEQYF
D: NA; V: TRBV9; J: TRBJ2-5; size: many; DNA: TGTGCCAGCAGCGGAGCGGTCCAAGAGACCCAGTACTTC; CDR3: CASSGAVQETQYF
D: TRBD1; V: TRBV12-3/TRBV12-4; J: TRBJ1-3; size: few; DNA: TGTGCCATCAGTTTTACAGGGGACTCTGGAAACACCATATATTTT; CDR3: CAISFTGDSGNTIYF
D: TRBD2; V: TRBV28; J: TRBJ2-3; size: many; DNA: TGTGCCAGCAGTTCGGGTGAAATGGTAGCGGGGAGCACAGATACGCAGTATTTT; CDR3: CASSSGEMVAGSTDTQYF
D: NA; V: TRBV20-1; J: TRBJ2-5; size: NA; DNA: TGCAGTGCTAGAGTCCGACAGGTGCCGGGCCAAGAGCCCCAGTACTTC; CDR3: CSARVRQVPGQEPQYF
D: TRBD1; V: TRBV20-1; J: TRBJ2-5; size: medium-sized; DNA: TGCAGTGCTAGAGTCCGACAGGGGCCGGGCCAAGAGACCCAGTACTTC; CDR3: CSARVRQGPGQETQYF
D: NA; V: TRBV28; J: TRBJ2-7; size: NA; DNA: TGTGCCAGCAGTTTAGGGCCTGCGGTGAGCTACGAGCAGTACTTC; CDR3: CASSLGPAVSYEQYF
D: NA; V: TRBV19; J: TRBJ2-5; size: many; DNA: TGTGCCAGTAGCCTGGATCATGGGCACCAAGAGACCCAGTACTTC; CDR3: CASSLDHGHQETQYF
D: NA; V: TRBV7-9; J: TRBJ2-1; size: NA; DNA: TGTGCCAGCAGCTTAGTTCGAAACTCCTACAATGAGCAGTTCTTC; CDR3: CASSLVRNSYNEQFF
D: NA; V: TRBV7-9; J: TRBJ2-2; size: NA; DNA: TGTGCCAGCAGCCGGGATTATACCGGGGAGCTGTTTTTT; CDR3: CASSRDYTGELFF
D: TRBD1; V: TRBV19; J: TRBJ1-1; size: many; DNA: TGTGCCAGTAGTACCGTGACAGGGGGCACTGAAGCTTTCTTT; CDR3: CASSTVTGGTEAFF
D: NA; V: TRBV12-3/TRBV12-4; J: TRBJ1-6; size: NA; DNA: TGTGCCAGCAGTTTTGGGCAGGGCGGCTCACCCCTCCACTTT; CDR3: CASSFGQGGSPLHF
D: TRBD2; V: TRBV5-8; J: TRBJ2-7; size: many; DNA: TGTGCCAGCAGCTGGACTAGCGGGTGGTACGAGCAGTACTTC; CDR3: CASSWTSGWYEQYF
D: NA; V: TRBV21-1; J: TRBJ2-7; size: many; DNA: TGTGCCAGCAGGACAGGCCCAGCCTACGAGCAGTACTTC; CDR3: CASRTGPAYEQYF
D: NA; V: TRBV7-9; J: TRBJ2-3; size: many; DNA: TGTGCCGGAGGCCTTCCGAGGGATGGAGATACGCAGTATTTT; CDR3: CAGGLPRDGDTQYF
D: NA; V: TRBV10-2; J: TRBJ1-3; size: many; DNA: TGCGCCAGCAGTAATGGACGGTCTGGAAACACCATATATTTT; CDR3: CASSNGRSGNTIYF
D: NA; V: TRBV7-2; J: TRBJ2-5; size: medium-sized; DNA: TGTGCCAGCAGCCGGTCTTCGAGAGGGGTGGAGACCCAGTACTTC; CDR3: CASSRSSRGVETQYF
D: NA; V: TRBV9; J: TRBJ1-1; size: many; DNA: TGTGCCAGCAGCTTTCTCCAGGGGACTATGAACACTGAAGCTTTCTTT; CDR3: CASSFLQGTMNTEAFF
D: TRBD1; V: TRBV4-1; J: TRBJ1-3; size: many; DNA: TGCGCCAGCAGCCAGGACCGACAGGGGACACTCTCTGGAAACACCATATATTTT; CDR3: CASSQDRQGTLSGNTIYF
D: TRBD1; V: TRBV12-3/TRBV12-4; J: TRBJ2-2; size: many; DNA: TGTGCCAGCAGTTTAAAAGGGACAGGGGGCCTCCCCGGTCCGGGGGAGCTGTTTTTT; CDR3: CASSLKGTGGLPGPGELFF
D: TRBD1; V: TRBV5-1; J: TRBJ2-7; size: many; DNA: TGCGCCAGCAGCTTGGATACAGGGGGCTACGAGCAGTACTTC; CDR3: CASSLDTGGYEQYF
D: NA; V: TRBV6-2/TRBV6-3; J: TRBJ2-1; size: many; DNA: TGTGCCAGCAGTTACAGCCGGACCTTTGATGAGCAGTTCTTC; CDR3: CASSYSRTFDEQFF
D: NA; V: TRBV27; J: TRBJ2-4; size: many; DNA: TGTGCCAGCAGCATTCAAGCCAAAAACATTCAGTACTTC; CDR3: CASSIQAKNIQYF